This T cell receptor (beta chain) was recorded in a study of CXCR3-negative and CXCR3-positive naive CD8 T cells. It was by 5' RACE with UMI labels that the TRB cDNA libraries were prepared. TCRdb reprocessed the 5' RACE reads and reports one entry per CDR3 protein, with no DNA. The sample table sets out 7,000 or so distinct CDR3 sequences. The CDR3 extends over 13 amino acids. Germline V gene sequence: CDR1 DFQATT, CDR2 SNEGSKA (reference sequence). The genes are TRBV20-1 and TRBJ2-3; TCRdb calls TRBD2, which cannot be checked without DNA. This clonotype was obtained from a human donor in good health. Some clones in this sample may be carry-over from other donors' samples. The sequenced material came from naive CXCR3- CD8+ T cells from blood. Subset given: CD45RO-CCR7+CD27+CD95- naive CD8+ T cells lacking CXCR3 (TNR3-). The CDR3 here is CSASLAGEDTQYF.